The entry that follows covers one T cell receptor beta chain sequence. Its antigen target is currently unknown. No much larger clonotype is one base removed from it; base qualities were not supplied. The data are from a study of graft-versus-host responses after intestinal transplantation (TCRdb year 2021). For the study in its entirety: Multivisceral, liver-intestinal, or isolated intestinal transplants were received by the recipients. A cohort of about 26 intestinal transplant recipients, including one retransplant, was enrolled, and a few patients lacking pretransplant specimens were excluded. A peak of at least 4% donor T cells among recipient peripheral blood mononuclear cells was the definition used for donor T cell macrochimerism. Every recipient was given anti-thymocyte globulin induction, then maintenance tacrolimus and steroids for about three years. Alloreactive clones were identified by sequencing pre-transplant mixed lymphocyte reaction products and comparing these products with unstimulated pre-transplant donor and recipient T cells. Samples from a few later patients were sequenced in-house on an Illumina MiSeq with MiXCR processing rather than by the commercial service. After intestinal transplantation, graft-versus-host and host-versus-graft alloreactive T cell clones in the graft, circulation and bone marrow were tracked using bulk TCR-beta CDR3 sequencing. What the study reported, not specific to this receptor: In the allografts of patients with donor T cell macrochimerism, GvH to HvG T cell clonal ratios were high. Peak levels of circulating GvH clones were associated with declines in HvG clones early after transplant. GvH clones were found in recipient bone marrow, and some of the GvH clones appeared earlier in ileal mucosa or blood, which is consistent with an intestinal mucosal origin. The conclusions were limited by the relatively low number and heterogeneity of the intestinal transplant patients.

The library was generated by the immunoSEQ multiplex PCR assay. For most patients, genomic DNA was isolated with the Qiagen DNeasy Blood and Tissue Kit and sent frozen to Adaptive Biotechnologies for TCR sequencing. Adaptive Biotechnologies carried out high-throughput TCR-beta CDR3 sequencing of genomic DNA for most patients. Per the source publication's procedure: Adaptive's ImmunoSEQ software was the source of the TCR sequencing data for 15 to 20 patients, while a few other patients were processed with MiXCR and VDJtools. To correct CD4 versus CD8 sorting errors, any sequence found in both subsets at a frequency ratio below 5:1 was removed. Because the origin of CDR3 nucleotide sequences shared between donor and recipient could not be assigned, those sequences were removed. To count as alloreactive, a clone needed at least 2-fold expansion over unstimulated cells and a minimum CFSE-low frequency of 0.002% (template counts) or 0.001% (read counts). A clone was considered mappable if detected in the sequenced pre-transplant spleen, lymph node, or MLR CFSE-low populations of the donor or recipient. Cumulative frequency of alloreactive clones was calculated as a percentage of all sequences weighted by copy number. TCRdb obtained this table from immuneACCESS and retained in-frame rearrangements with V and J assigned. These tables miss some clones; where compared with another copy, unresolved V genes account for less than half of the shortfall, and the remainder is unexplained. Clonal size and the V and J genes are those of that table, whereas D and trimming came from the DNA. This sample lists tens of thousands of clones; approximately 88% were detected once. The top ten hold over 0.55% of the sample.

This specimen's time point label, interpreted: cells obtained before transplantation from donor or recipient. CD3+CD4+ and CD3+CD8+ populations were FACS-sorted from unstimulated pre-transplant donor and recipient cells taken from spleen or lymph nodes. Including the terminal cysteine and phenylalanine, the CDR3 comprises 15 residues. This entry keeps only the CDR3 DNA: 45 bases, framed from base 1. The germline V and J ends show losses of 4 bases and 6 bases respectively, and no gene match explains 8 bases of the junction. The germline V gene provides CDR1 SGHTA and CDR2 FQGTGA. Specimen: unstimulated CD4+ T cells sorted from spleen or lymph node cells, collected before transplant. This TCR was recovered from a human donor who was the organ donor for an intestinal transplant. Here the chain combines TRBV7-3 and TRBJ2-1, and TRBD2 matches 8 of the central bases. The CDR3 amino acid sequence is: CASSSTGTRSNEQFF. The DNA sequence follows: TGTGCCAGCAGCTCAACCGGGACTAGAAGCAATGAGCAGTTCTTC.